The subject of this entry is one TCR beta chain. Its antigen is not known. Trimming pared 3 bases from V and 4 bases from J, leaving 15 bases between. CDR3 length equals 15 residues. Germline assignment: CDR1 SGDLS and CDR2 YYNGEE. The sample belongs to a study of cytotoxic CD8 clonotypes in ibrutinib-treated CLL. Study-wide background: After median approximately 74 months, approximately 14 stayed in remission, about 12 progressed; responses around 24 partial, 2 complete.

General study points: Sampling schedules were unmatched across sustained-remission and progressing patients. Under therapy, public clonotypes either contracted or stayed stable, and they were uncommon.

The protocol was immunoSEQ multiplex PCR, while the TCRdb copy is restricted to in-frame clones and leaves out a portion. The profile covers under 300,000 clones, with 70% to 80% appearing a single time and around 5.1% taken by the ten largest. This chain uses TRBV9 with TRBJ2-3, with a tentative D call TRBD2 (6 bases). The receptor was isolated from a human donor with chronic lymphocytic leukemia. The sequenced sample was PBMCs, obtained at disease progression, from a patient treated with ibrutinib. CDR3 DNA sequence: TGTGCCAGCAGCGACGGGGGTTCTCGGGCAGATACGCAGTATTTT. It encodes CASSDGGSRADTQYF.